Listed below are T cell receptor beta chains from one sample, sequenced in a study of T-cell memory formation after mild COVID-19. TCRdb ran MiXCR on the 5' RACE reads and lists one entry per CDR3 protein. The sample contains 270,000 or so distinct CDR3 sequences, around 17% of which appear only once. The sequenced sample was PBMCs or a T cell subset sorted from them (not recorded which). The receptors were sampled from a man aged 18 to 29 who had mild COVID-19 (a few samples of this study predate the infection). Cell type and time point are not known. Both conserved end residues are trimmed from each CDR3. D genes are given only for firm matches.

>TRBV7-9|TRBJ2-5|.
ASSLGPDSQETQY
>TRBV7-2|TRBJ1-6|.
ASSANRALGSPLH
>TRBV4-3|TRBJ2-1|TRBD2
ASSQAGLAPAGYDNEQF
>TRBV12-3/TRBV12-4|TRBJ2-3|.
ASSLAIAGNTQY
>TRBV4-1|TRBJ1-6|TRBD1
ASSQEQGRSPLH
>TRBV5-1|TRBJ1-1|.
ASSSPTENTEAF
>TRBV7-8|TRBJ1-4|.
ASSLVRLPTNEKLF
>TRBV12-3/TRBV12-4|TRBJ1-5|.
ASSPKLFNQPQH
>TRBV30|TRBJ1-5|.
AWSGKMAQPQH
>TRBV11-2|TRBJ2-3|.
ASSLPSSTDTQY
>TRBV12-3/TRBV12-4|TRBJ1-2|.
ASWGYYGYT
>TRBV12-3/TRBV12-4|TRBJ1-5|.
ASSLGRPQH
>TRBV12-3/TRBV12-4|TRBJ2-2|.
ASSLAGGPGELF
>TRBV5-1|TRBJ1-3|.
ASSLDPSSGNTIY
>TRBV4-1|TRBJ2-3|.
ASSRITDTQY
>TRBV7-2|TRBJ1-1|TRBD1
ASSPWGGGLREAF
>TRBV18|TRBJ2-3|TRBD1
ASSRTGAQDTQY
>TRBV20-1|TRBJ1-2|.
SAWGGSNYGYT
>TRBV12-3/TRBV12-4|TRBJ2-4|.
ASSPGRDIQY
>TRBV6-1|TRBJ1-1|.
ASHLPTVPGQNTEAF
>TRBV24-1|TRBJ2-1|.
ATQGGFIGTYNEQF
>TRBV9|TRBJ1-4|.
ASSVSGDPSTNEKLF
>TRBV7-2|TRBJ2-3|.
ASSSGPPGDTQY
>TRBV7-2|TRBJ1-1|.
ASSVYSRAEAF
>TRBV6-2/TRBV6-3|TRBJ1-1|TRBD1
ASSFNRGEAF
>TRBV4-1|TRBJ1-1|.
ASSQAQRVTEAF
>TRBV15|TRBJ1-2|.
ATSRDRLPVGYT
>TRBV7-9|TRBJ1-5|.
ASSLYNYGGGNQPQH
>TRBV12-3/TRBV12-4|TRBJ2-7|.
ASSFRRDRAYEQY
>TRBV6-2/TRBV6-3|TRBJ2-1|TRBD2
ASGGLALDEQF
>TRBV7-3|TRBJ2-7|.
ASSLKAGVEQY
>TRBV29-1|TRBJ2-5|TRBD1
SVDQGAFGETQY
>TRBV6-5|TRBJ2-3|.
ASSFSLGSGDTQY
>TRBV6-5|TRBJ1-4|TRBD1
ASSYLTGAGKLF
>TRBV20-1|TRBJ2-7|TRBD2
SALGLAGSYEQY
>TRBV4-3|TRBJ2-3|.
ASSQEPQGTDTQY
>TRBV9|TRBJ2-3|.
ASSVVGLHYRTDTQY
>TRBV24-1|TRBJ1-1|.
ATSDPQKTF
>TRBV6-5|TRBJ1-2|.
ATQGPNYGYT
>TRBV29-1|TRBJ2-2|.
SAKGGENTGELF
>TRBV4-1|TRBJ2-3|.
ASSQEVWPNTDTQY
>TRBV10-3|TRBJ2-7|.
AISDGRAHEQY